A selection of T cell receptor beta chains follows, all from one sample in a study of CD8 T cells in ankylosing spondylitis. Each CDR3 protein is one row after TCRdb ran MiXCR on the 5' RACE reads. The sample includes 160,000 or so distinct CDR3 sequences, 8.5% to 10% of them seen just once. Sequencing used blood, either unsorted or a sorted T cell fraction (not recorded which). These receptors all stem from a female donor with ankylosing spondylitis or in good health (not recorded which). Both conserved end residues are part of each CDR3. The D gene is left open where the match is weak. Some rows mark clone size as missing; the rest say once, few, many or name a class of expanded clone.

NA,few,TRBV7-9,TRBJ2-1,CASSATVSYNEQFF,TGTGCCAGCAGCGCGACAGTCTCCTACAATGAGCAGTTCTTC
NA,NA,TRBV29-1,TRBJ1-1,CSVMWGTEAFF,TGCAGCGTCATGTGGGGGACTGAAGCTTTCTTT
NA,many,TRBV9,TRBJ2-3,CASSVGTDTQYF,TGTGCCAGCAGCGTAGGGACAGATACGCAGTATTTT
NA,few,TRBV7-9,TRBJ2-5,CASSSPGYPTQETQYF,TGTGCCAGCAGCTCACCCGGGTATCCAACCCAAGAGACCCAGTACTTC
TRBD2,many,TRBV10-3,TRBJ2-1,CAITDHPPLAGAPGNEQFF,TGTGCCATCACCGACCACCCCCCACTAGCGGGAGCCCCTGGAAATGAGCAGTTCTTC
NA,once,TRBV28,TRBJ2-1,CASSLEGPIYNEQFF,TGTGCCAGCAGTCTCGAGGGACCCATCTACAATGAGCAGTTCTTC
NA,NA,TRBV12-3/TRBV12-4,TRBJ2-2,CASSLALWGTGELFF,TGTGCCAGCAGTTTAGCGCTATGGGGCACAGGGGAGCTGTTTTTT
NA,NA,TRBV24-1,TRBJ1-2,CATSAGDGDGYTF,TGTGCCACCAGTGCCGGAGACGGAGATGGCTACACCTTC
NA,few,TRBV6-1,TRBJ2-3,CASSGLARTDTQYF,TGTGCCAGCAGTGGGCTAGCCCGCACAGATACGCAGTATTTT
NA,NA,TRBV20-1,TRBJ1-1,CSARPQYTEAFF,TGCAGTGCTAGGCCGCAATACACTGAAGCTTTCTTT
NA,NA,TRBV30,TRBJ1-4,CAWSVLEGRKLFF,TGTGCCTGGAGTGTACTCGAGGGGAGAAAACTGTTTTTT
NA,once,TRBV6-2/TRBV6-3,TRBJ2-6,CASSRSTGANVLTF,TGTGCCAGCAGTCGGTCCACGGGGGCCAACGTCCTGACTTTC
NA,NA,TRBV7-8,TRBJ1-1,CASSLGRANTEAFF,TGTGCCAGCAGCTTAGGGCGGGCAAACACTGAAGCTTTCTTT
NA,NA,TRBV6-2/TRBV6-3,TRBJ2-7,CASTWVGTSYEQYF,TGTGCCAGCACCTGGGTAGGGACCTCCTACGAGCAGTACTTC
TRBD2,NA,TRBV5-6,TRBJ2-1,CASSWDLAGVEQFF,TGTGCCAGCAGCTGGGACTTAGCGGGAGTTGAGCAGTTCTTC
NA,NA,TRBV7-7,TRBJ2-1,CASSSGLSPPYEQFF,TGTGCCAGCAGCTCCGGACTCAGCCCTCCTTATGAGCAGTTCTTC
TRBD2,many,TRBV10-3,TRBJ2-1,CAISELLAGESNEQFF,TGTGCCATCAGTGAGCTCCTAGCGGGAGAGTCCAATGAGCAGTTCTTC
NA,few,TRBV9,TRBJ2-3,CASSRSGLTDTQYF,TGTGCCAGCAGCCGCAGCGGCCTCACAGATACGCAGTATTTT
NA,NA,TRBV27,TRBJ2-3,CASRTYASTDTQYF,TGTGCCAGCAGAACCTACGCAAGCACAGATACGCAGTATTTT
TRBD1,many,TRBV7-8,TRBJ2-7,CASSLPRGREATYEQYF,TGTGCCAGCAGCTTACCCAGGGGGCGGGAAGCTACCTACGAGCAGTACTTC
NA,few,TRBV5-6,TRBJ2-2,CASSFAGLGNTGELFF,TGTGCCAGCAGCTTCGCGGGTCTCGGGAACACCGGGGAGCTGTTTTTT
NA,few,TRBV7-9,TRBJ1-1,CASSPPGGPGAEAFF,TGTGCCAGCAGCCCACCGGGTGGCCCCGGGGCTGAAGCTTTCTTT
NA,NA,TRBV11-2,TRBJ2-7,CASSLIYLSTDRYEQYF,TGTGCCAGCAGCTTGATCTACTTATCGACGGACCGCTACGAGCAGTACTTC
NA,few,TRBV27,TRBJ2-7,CASGPTVYEQYF,TGTGCCAGCGGGCCGACTGTGTACGAGCAGTACTTC
NA,few,TRBV20-1,TRBJ1-1,CSARDRRKNTEAFF,TGCAGTGCTAGAGATCGGCGGAAGAACACTGAAGCTTTCTTT
NA,few,TRBV7-8,TRBJ2-7,CASSLEWTPYDEQYF,TGTGCCAGCAGCTTAGAGTGGACCCCGTACGACGAGCAGTACTTC
NA,few,TRBV4-3,TRBJ2-1,CASSQEEGQGNEQFF,TGCGCCAGCAGCCAAGAAGAGGGGCAAGGAAATGAGCAGTTCTTC
NA,few,TRBV12-5,TRBJ1-4,CASGLGEKLFF,TGTGCTAGTGGTTTGGGTGAAAAACTGTTTTTT
TRBD1,many,TRBV7-9,TRBJ2-5,CASSLRQGRQETQYF,TGTGCCAGCAGCCTAAGACAGGGGCGGCAAGAGACCCAGTACTTC
NA,NA,TRBV7-8,TRBJ2-7,CASSLEYGLPGNEQYF,TGTGCCAGCAGCTTAGAATACGGGCTCCCCGGTAACGAGCAGTACTTC
NA,NA,TRBV23-1,TRBJ2-3,CASRSPGTQYF,TGCGCCAGCAGGTCTCCGGGTACGCAGTATTTT
NA,few,TRBV7-6,TRBJ1-5,CASSPQEYQPQHF,TGTGCCAGCAGCCCACAGGAGTATCAGCCCCAGCATTTT
NA,many,TRBV12-3/TRBV12-4,TRBJ2-7,CASSLSGYEQYF,TGTGCCAGCAGTTTATCGGGTTACGAGCAGTACTTC
TRBD2,few,TRBV19,TRBJ2-7,CASRPTSADYEQYF,TGTGCCAGTAGACCGACTAGCGCGGACTACGAGCAGTACTTC
NA,NA,TRBV12-3/TRBV12-4,TRBJ2-1,CASSFGSGVNNEQFF,TGTGCCAGCAGTTTTGGGTCAGGGGTAAACAATGAGCAGTTCTTC
TRBD1,NA,TRBV9,TRBJ2-2,CASSVLGGQGSTGELFF,TGTGCCAGCAGCGTGCTCGGGGGACAGGGTAGTACCGGGGAGCTGTTTTTT
NA,NA,TRBV7-6,TRBJ2-1,CASSLVAGTGYNEQFF,TGTGCCAGCAGCTTAGTGGCCGGGACGGGATACAATGAGCAGTTCTTC
NA,NA,TRBV6-1,TRBJ1-6,CASSEGYSPLHF,TGTGCCAGCAGTGAGGGCTATTCACCCCTCCACTTT
NA,few,TRBV20-1,TRBJ1-3,CSARPTDITGNTIYF,TGCAGTGCTAGGCCGACGGATATTACTGGAAACACCATATATTTT
TRBD1,many,TRBV6-1,TRBJ1-6,CASTRDRLNSPLHF,TGTGCCAGCACCCGGGACAGGCTTAATTCACCCCTCCACTTT
TRBD1,NA,TRBV25-1,TRBJ1-2,CASKAGTGDYGYTF,TGTGCCAGCAAAGCCGGGACAGGGGACTATGGCTACACCTTC
NA,NA,TRBV4-3,TRBJ2-5,CASSQVEGGGSETQYF,TGCGCCAGCAGCCAAGTTGAGGGGGGGGGGTCAGAGACCCAGTACTTC
NA,many,TRBV6-2/TRBV6-3,TRBJ2-1,CASSYRAGSYNEQFF,TGTGCCAGCAGTTACCGGGCAGGTTCCTACAATGAGCAGTTCTTC
TRBD2,few,TRBV5-1,TRBJ2-1,CASSLVTSENEQFF,TGCGCCAGCAGCTTGGTAACTAGCGAGAATGAGCAGTTCTTC
TRBD2,many,TRBV27,TRBJ2-1,CASSPGGAYNEQFF,TGTGCCAGCAGCCCCGGGGGGGCCTACAATGAGCAGTTCTTC
NA,few,TRBV4-2,TRBJ1-1,CASSQEDSHNTEAFF,TGTGCCAGCAGCCAAGAGGACAGCCACAACACTGAAGCTTTCTTT
NA,many,TRBV5-1,TRBJ1-1,CASSFPGVEAFF,TGCGCCAGCAGCTTCCCAGGGGTTGAAGCTTTCTTT
NA,NA,TRBV7-9,TRBJ2-1,CASRGQVIAGHNEQFF,TGTGCCAGCAGGGGACAGGTCATAGCGGGGCACAATGAGCAGTTCTTC
NA,many,TRBV6-1,TRBJ2-5,CASSEGVPYF,TGTGCCAGCAGTGAAGGAGTCCCGTACTTC
TRBD2,NA,TRBV5-1,TRBJ2-3,CASSIGLAGLHSTDTQYF,TGCGCCAGCAGCATAGGACTAGCGGGACTCCATAGCACAGATACGCAGTATTTT